Listed below are T cell receptor beta chains from one sample, sequenced in a study of blood T cell repertoires in COVID-19. Data came from immunoSEQ multiplex PCR; TCRdb stores just in-frame clones and leaves some out. This table has around 250,000 clones, about four fifths appearing once. Sequenced: PBMCs or T cells enriched from blood (not recorded which). The receptors shown here come from a man aged 40-49 years who had been exposed to COVID-19. CDR3s include the opening cysteine and the closing phenylalanine or tryptophan. A D gene is named only where the DNA matches it firmly. Clone size appears in some rows only: once, few, many, or a class for an expanded clone.

V	D	size	J	CDR3	DNA
TRBV5-4	.	.	TRBJ2-7	CASSLSGGASYEQYF	TGTGCCAGCAGCTTGTCTGGGGGGGCCTCCTACGAGCAGTACTTC
TRBV7-3	TRBD1	.	TRBJ1-2	CASSEAGTGNYGYTF	TGTGCCAGCAGCGAGGCCGGGACAGGGAACTATGGCTACACCTTC
TRBV6-5	.	.	TRBJ1-5	CASSYSGGLNQPQHF	TGTGCCAGCAGTTACTCGGGAGGGTTAAATCAGCCCCAGCATTTT
TRBV11-2	.	.	TRBJ1-2	CASSFSGAGRVPRNYGYTF	TGTGCCAGCAGCTTCAGCGGGGCAGGGCGTGTTCCGAGAAATTATGGCTACACCTTC
TRBV14	.	.	TRBJ2-3	CASSQDPIAGPADTQYF	TGTGCCAGCAGCCAAGATCCCATCGCGGGCCCTGCGGATACGCAGTATTTT
TRBV30	TRBD1	.	TRBJ2-7	CAWSKPNRGSSYEQYF	TGTGCCTGGAGTAAACCCAACAGGGGTAGCTCCTACGAGCAGTACTTC
TRBV19	TRBD2	.	TRBJ2-2	CASTRLTSGRRNGELFF	TGTGCCAGTACCCGTCTGACTAGCGGGAGGCGTAACGGGGAGCTGTTTTTT
TRBV7-9	TRBD2	.	TRBJ2-3	CASRMTSGSQTDTQYF	TGTGCCAGCAGAATGACTAGCGGGAGTCAGACAGATACGCAGTATTTT
TRBV2	.	.	TRBJ1-1	CASNAFRNTEAFF	TGTGCCAGCAATGCATTTAGGAACACTGAAGCTTTCTTT
TRBV4-2	TRBD2	once	TRBJ2-5	CASSQVMGLAATGAQYF	TGTGCCAGCAGCCAAGTCATGGGACTAGCGGCAACGGGGGCCCAGTACTTC
TRBV5-4	TRBD2	.	TRBJ2-1	CASSSAGLAGDNEQFF	TGTGCCAGCAGCTCGGCCGGACTAGCGGGAGACAATGAGCAGTTCTTC
TRBV5-8	TRBD2	.	TRBJ2-1	CASSPGTSGRDEQFF	TGTGCCAGCAGCCCTGGGACTAGCGGGAGGGATGAGCAGTTCTTC
TRBV14	.	.	TRBJ1-1	CASSQLSLGTFF	TGTGCCAGCAGCCAACTATCGCTAGGAACTTTCTTT
TRBV30	TRBD2	few	TRBJ2-7	CAWGSGLAWEQYF	TGTGCCTGGGGGTCGGGACTAGCGTGGGAGCAGTACTTC
TRBV6-4	.	few	TRBJ2-2	CASSGLNSGELFF	TGTGCCAGCAGTGGACTAAACTCCGGGGAGCTGTTTTTT
TRBV15	.	.	TRBJ1-2	CATSIQSGGYGYTF	TGTGCCACCAGCATTCAATCCGGGGGTTATGGCTACACCTTC
TRBV19	TRBD2	.	TRBJ2-5	CASSRAGAGDLQETQYF	TGTGCCAGTAGTAGGGCTGGGGCGGGAGACCTCCAAGAGACCCAGTACTTC
TRBV10-2	TRBD1	.	TRBJ2-5	CASSGTGTETQYF	TGCGCCAGCAGTGGGACAGGGACGGAGACCCAGTACTTC
TRBV27	.	few	TRBJ1-6	CASGGVGSYNSPLHF	TGTGCCAGCGGAGGGGTGGGGTCCTATAATTCACCCCTCCACTTT
TRBV19	TRBD1	once	TRBJ1-6	CATRLGTEINSPLHF	TGTGCCACCCGTCTTGGGACAGAAATAAATTCACCCCTCCACTTT
TRBV10-3	TRBD1	.	TRBJ2-6	CAITRTGASGANVLTF	TGTGCCATCACCAGGACAGGGGCTTCTGGGGCCAACGTCCTGACTTTC
TRBV3-1/TRBV3-2	TRBD1	.	TRBJ1-6	CASSQGQGRSPLHF	TGTGCCAGCAGCCAAGGACAGGGGCGATCACCCCTCCACTTT
TRBV19	.	.	TRBJ2-3	CASSEPSGTDTQYF	TGTGCCAGTAGTGAGCCTAGCGGCACAGATACGCAGTATTTT
TRBV4-2	TRBD2	.	TRBJ2-7	CASSQTTVRTSGRDYEQYF	TGTGCCAGCAGCCAGACGACAGTCAGGACTAGCGGGCGCGACTACGAGCAGTACTTC
TRBV5-6	TRBD2	.	TRBJ2-7	CASSLPSLLAGGYEQYF	TGTGCCAGCAGCTTGCCATCCCTACTAGCGGGAGGGTACGAGCAGTACTTC
TRBV21-1	.	.	TRBJ2-5	CASSKIDRQETQYF	TGTGCCAGCAGCAAAATAGACAGGCAAGAGACCCAGTACTTC
TRBV7-9	.	.	TRBJ2-7	CASSPLGSGNYEQYF	TGTGCCAGCAGCCCATTGGGTAGCGGCAACTACGAGCAGTACTTC
TRBV7-9	TRBD1	.	TRBJ2-7	CASSAGTDYYEQYF	TGTGCCAGCAGCGCCGGGACAGACTACTACGAGCAGTACTTC
TRBV2	.	.	TRBJ2-3	CASSLFLSTDTQYF	TGTGCCAGCAGTTTATTTCTAAGCACAGATACGCAGTATTTT
TRBV4-1	TRBD1	.	TRBJ1-5	CASSQDVRGQYSNQPQHF	TGCGCCAGCAGCCAAGACGTTAGGGGACAGTATAGCAATCAGCCCCAGCATTTT
TRBV3-1/TRBV3-2	.	.	TRBJ1-6	CASSQDDIESSPLHF	TGTGCCAGCAGCCAAGATGATATAGAATCTTCACCCCTCCACTTT
TRBV5-1	TRBD2	.	TRBJ2-1	CASSLTSGSGNEQFF	TGCGCCAGCAGCTTGACTAGCGGGAGCGGCAATGAGCAGTTCTTC
TRBV30	.	.	TRBJ1-3	CAWNRQAMENTIYF	TGTGCCTGGAACAGACAGGCGATGGAAAACACCATATATTTT
TRBV6-9	TRBD1	.	TRBJ2-3	CASIRDRVSDTQYF	TGTGCCAGCATTCGGGACAGGGTCTCAGATACGCAGTATTTT
TRBV9	.	.	TRBJ1-6	CASSDGSPPLHF	TGTGCCAGCAGCGACGGTAGTCCACCCCTCCACTTT
TRBV7-9	.	.	TRBJ1-5	CASSLNEVNQPQHF	TGTGCCAGCAGCTTAAACGAGGTCAATCAGCCCCAGCATTTT
TRBV5-1	.	.	TRBJ2-5	CASRSWGEETQYF	TGCGCCAGCAGGAGCTGGGGGGAAGAGACCCAGTACTTC
TRBV7-2	TRBD2	.	TRBJ2-5	CASSLLAGLIETQYF	TGTGCCAGCAGCTTACTAGCGGGCCTGATAGAGACCCAGTACTTC
TRBV11-2	.	.	TRBJ1-5	CASSLVNGPQHF	TGTGCCAGCAGCTTAGTGAACGGGCCCCAGCATTTT
TRBV24-1	.	.	TRBJ2-1	CATRSGASGHQEQFF	TGTGCCACCAGATCAGGGGCTAGCGGACACCAAGAGCAGTTCTTC
TRBV5-1	.	.	TRBJ1-2	CASSLSQGEGYTF	TGCGCCAGCAGCTTGTCTCAGGGTGAAGGCTACACCTTC
TRBV5-4	TRBD1	.	TRBJ1-2	CASSGRRQGGNGYTF	TGTGCCAGCAGCGGGAGGCGACAGGGCGGGAATGGCTACACCTTC